The table lists the clone carrying this TCR beta chain with a count of one. The sample belongs to a study of blood T cell repertoires in COVID-19. Germline loops: CDR1 MNHEY, CDR2 SVGAGI. Deletions cut 2 bases from V and 2 bases from J, with 9 bases between. The CDR3 length is 14 residues. The table came from immunoSEQ multiplex PCR; TCRdb's copy has only in-frame clones and leaves some out. The data show approximately 120,000 clones, roughly four fifths seen once. The receptor comes from a man aged 55 to 70 with acute or convalescent COVID-19. The material sequenced was peripheral blood. The chain has TRBV6-5 and TRBJ1-2; tentative D call: TRBD1 (5 bases). In nucleotides, the CDR3 is TGTGCCAGCAGTTACCAAAGGGGAAACTATGGCTACACCTTC. It codes for CASSYQRGNYGYTF.